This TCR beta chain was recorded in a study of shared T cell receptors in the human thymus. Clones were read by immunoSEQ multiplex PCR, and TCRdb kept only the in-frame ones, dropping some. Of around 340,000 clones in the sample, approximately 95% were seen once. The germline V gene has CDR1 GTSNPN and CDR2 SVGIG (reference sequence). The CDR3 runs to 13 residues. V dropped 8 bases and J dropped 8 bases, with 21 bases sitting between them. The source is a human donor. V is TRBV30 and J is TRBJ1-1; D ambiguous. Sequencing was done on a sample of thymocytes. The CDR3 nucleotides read TGTGCCCTGGAACGCGCCGTTGGCCCCGAAGCTTTCTTT. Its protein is CALERAVGPEAFF.